This T cell receptor beta chain was documented in a study of metastatic and nonmetastatic thyroid tumors. Study-level background: Malignant thyroid and benign thyroid patients provided blood and tumor or nodule tissue whose repertoires were compared.

All patients reached thyroid surgery having received no treatment beforehand. Source study methods: In papillary thyroid cancer, a distant-metastasis classifier was built using CDR3 differences across clinicopathological groups. TCRdb re-analyzed the PCR reads using MiXCR. These V and J calls are TCRdb output, not the study's own analysis. Of 34,000 or so clones listed, 20% are singletons. This clone showed up just a few times. No antigen is known for it. This CDR3 contains 13 residues. V was cut by 8 bases and J by 6 bases, with 20 bases left in between. Germline V gives CDR1 SQVTM, CDR2 ANQGSEA. Overall study findings and caveats: The reported finding was significantly higher TCR beta diversity in malignant thyroid tumors relative to benign nodules, in blood and tumor.

The sequenced material came from blood. This TCR was sampled from a female donor with papillary thyroid cancer or a benign thyroid nodule (not recorded which). Some clones in this sample may be carry-over from other donors' samples. The chain joins TRBV29-1 to TRBJ2-7, with a possible D match to TRBD1 (5 bases). The DNA of the CDR3 is TGCAGCATTCAAGGGCAGGGTTCAGGCGAGCAGTACTTC. Amino acids: CSIQGQGSGEQYF.